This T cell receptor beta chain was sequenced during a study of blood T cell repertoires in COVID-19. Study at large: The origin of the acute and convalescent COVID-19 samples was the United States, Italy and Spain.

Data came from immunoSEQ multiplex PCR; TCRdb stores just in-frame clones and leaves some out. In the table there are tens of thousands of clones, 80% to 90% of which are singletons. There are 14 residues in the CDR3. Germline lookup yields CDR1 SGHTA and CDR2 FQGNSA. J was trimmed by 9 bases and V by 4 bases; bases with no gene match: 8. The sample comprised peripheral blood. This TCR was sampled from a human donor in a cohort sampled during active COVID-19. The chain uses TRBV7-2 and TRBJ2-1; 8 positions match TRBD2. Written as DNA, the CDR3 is TGTGCCAGCAGCTGGGGGACTAGGTCAGGTGAGCAGTTCTTC. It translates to CASSWGTRSGEQFF.